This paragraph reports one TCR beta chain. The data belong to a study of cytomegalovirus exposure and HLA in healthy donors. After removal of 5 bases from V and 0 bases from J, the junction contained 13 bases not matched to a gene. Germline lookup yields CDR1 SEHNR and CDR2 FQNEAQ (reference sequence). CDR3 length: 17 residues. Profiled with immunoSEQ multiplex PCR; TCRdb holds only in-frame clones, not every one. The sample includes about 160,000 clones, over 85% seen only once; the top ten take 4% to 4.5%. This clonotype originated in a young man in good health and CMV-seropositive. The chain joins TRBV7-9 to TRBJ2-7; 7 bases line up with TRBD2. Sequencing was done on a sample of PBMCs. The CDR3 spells CASSRLNGGGSSYEQYF. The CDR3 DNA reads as TGTGCCAGCAGCCGTCTAAATGGGGGAGGGAGCTCCTACGAGCAGTACTTC.